Listed below are T cell receptor beta chains from one sample, sequenced in a study of control samples from healthy donors and cancer patients. Data came from immunoSEQ multiplex PCR; TCRdb stores just in-frame clones and leaves some out. The data show tens of thousands of clones, about 87% seen once. Sequencing input: blood. Source of these receptors: a woman in her 70s in good health. The CDR3 runs from the conserved cysteine through the conserved F or W. Each record gives: CDR3 protein, CDR3 DNA, clone size, D gene, V gene, J gene. D genes are given only for firm matches. Clone size is shown for a subset of rows, as once, few, many or a class of expanded clone.

CASSQQPSGNTIYF	TGTGCCAGCAGTCAACAGCCCTCTGGAAACACCATATATTTT	once	.	TRBV28	TRBJ1-3
CASSQEPLRTGRLGYTF	TGTGCCAGCAGCCAAGAGCCGCTACGTACAGGCCGCTTGGGCTACACCTTC	few	.	TRBV3-1/TRBV3-2	TRBJ1-2
CASSLSGTGFYGYTF	TGTGCCAGCAGCTTATCCGGGACAGGCTTTTATGGCTACACCTTC	.	TRBD1	TRBV5-6	TRBJ1-2
CASSQGFKPGSQPYSGANVLTF	TGTGCCAGCAGCCAGGGTTTCAAGCCTGGATCCCAACCCTACTCTGGGGCCAACGTCCTGACTTTC	.	.	TRBV6-2/TRBV6-3	TRBJ2-6
CASSLAISGTSTEAFF	TGTGCCAGCAGCTTGGCTATATCGGGTACGAGCACTGAAGCTTTCTTT	.	.	TRBV5-6	TRBJ1-1
CASSLDARRGYGYTF	TGTGCCAGCAGCCTAGATGCCAGAAGGGGATATGGCTACACCTTC	.	.	TRBV7-2	TRBJ1-2
CASSPPGRSTDTQYF	TGTGCCAGCAGCCCCCCGGGACGCTCCACAGATACGCAGTATTTT	.	.	TRBV14	TRBJ2-3
CASSGTSGGREQFF	TGTGCCAGCAGCGGGACTAGCGGGGGGCGTGAGCAGTTCTTC	.	TRBD2	TRBV2	TRBJ2-1
CASSQDPRAGDGYTF	TGCGCCAGCAGCCAAGATCCCCGGGCCGGTGATGGCTACACCTTC	.	.	TRBV4-3	TRBJ1-2
CASSETGRGGNQPQHF	TGTGCCAGCAGCGAAACAGGGAGGGGAGGCAATCAGCCCCAGCATTTT	.	.	TRBV5-6	TRBJ1-5
CASSLEGTGGAGGYTF	TGTGCCAGCAGCTTGGAGGGGACAGGGGGCGCGGGTGGCTACACCTTC	.	TRBD1	TRBV5-5	TRBJ1-2
CASSSSQGPPLHF	TGTGCCAGCAGCTCCAGTCAGGGGCCACCCCTCCACTTT	.	.	TRBV7-9	TRBJ1-6